What follows are 32 T cell receptor beta chains derived from one specimen sequenced in a study of patients and donors after allogeneic stem cell transplantation (TCRdb year 2020). To prepare the library, RT-PCR was applied. TCRdb lists the instrument as NextSeq 550. TCRdb's own reprocessing of the public reads used fastp at Q25 and MiXCR and kept productive beta chains. One record per CDR3 amino acid sequence lists the most common genes and DNA. For this sample the table gives roughly 940,000 distinct CDR3 sequences, of which over 15% were detected only once. Around 5.5% of the sample belongs to the ten largest clones. Sequencing input: blood, either unsorted or a sorted T cell fraction (not recorded which). The receptors stem from a human donor who was either an allogeneic HSCT recipient or a stem cell or donor lymphocyte infusion donor (not recorded which). It is not recorded whose cells these are; they may come from a transplant donor.

V and J are TRBV25-1 and TRBJ2-7; TRBD1 agrees at 9 bases. Germline trimming cut 5 bases from V and 3 bases from J; bases unmatched to any gene: 8. The CDR3 runs 15 residues. Germline assignment: CDR1 MGHDK and CDR2 SYGVNS. In DNA, the CDR3 is TGTGCCAGCAGTCAACCCGGGACAGGGAACTACGAGCAGTACTTC. The encoded protein is CASSQPGTGNYEQYF.

This clonotype has more than one count but fewer than ten. The gene calls are TRBV20-1 and TRBJ1-5; unclear D gene. The CDR3 sequence is 15 residues long. Germline V CDR1 and CDR2: DFQATT, SNEGSKA (reference sequence). V was trimmed by 0 bases and J by 2 bases, leaving 11 bases between them. In DNA form, the CDR3 reads TGCAGTGCTAGAGATTACGGGCGTGGCAATCAGCCCCAGCATTTT. Protein: CSARDYGRGNQPQHF.

The chain is built from TRBV5-5 and TRBJ1-2; no definite D call. Germline values: CDR1 SGHKS, CDR2 YYEKEE (reference sequence). The CDR3 consists of 14 residues. Trimming removed 7 bases from V and 7 bases from J, with 20 bases in between. CDR3 sequence (DNA): TGTGCCAGCGCCGCAGACACTGCCTTTTCTGGCTACACCTTC. Its translation: CASAADTAFSGYTF.

The gene calls are TRBV21-1 and TRBJ2-4. TRBV21-1 is marked as a pseudogene. This CDR3 region has 15 residues. The CDR3 spells CASIELADGLNIQYF. The CDR3 DNA is TGTGCCAGCATCGAGTTGGCGGATGGGTTAAACATTCAGTACTTC.

This chain uses TRBV7-8 with TRBJ2-4; the D gene is possibly TRBD1 (6 bases). Between the trimmed V and J ends, which lost 4 bases and 3 bases, there was a span of 22 bases. Germline values: CDR1 SGHVS, CDR2 FQNEAQ. The CDR3 consists of 18 residues. The CDR3, as DNA: TGTGCCAGCAGCTACAGGGTTGTGGGGGCACGAGACAAAAACATTCAGTACTTC. It is translated as CASSYRVVGARDKNIQYF.

The rearrangement uses TRBV5-1 and TRBJ2-7; D ambiguous. V gave up 0 bases and J gave up 5 bases, with 12 bases separating them. CDR1 is SGHRS, CDR2 YFSETQ, per germline. CDR3 length equals 14 residues. The CDR3 is CASSLAPLVDEQYF. The DNA of the CDR3 is TGCGCCAGCAGCTTGGCCCCCTTGGTGGACGAGCAGTACTTC.

The CDR3 protein is CASSLDPGRGNIQYF. CDR3 DNA: TGTGCCAGCAGCTTAGACCCGGGCAGGGGGAACATTCAGTACTTC. The V and J genes are TRBV7-2 and TRBJ2-4; 7 bases are a match to TRBD1. Germline V gene lookup returns CDR1 SGHTA and CDR2 FQGNSA. V was pared by 1 base and J by 7 bases, with 7 bases of the junction left unmatched. The CDR3 is 15 amino acids. The full variable domain, with the rest looked up from reference TRBV7-2 and TRBJ2-4, is GAGVSQSPSNKVTEKGKDVELRCDPISGHTALYWYRQSLGQGLEFLIYFQGNSAPDKSGLPSDRFSAERTGGSVSTLTIQRTQQEDSAVYLCASSLDPGRGNIQYFGAGTRLSVL.

This clonotype has more than one count but fewer than ten. The chain carries TRBV12-3 or TRBV12-4 and TRBJ1-1; D call uncertain. With 7 bases removed from V and 7 bases from J, the gap between germline ends came to 13 bases. The CDR3 covers 12 residues. CDR3 bases: TGTGCCAGCACTACTGGACTGCTTGAAGCTTTCTTT. This encodes CASTTGLLEAFF.

In its sample, this clonotype was seen a few times. The chain carries TRBV12-3 or TRBV12-4 and TRBJ2-1; the D gene is possibly TRBD2 (6 bases). This CDR3 region has 16 residues. The V end lost 6 bases, the J end lost 7 bases, and 22 bases lay between the germline ends. CDR3 DNA sequence: TGTGCCAGCAGCACCCGCCTAGCGCTCATGGGGAATGAGCAGTTCTTC. Translation gives CASSTRLALMGNEQFF.

This clonotype was seen a handful of times. V and J are TRBV6-1 and TRBJ1-1, with D possibly being TRBD1 (6 bases). This CDR3 spans 14 amino acids. Germline CDR1 reads MNHNS; CDR2 reads SASEGT. V was clipped by 6 bases and J by 3 bases, with 14 bases between them. The CDR3, as DNA: TGTGCCAGCAGGACAGGACCCGTTTACACTGAAGCTTTCTTT. Its translation: CASRTGPVYTEAFF.

The V and J genes are TRBV11-1 and TRBJ2-1; D call uncertain. Germline lookup yields CDR1 SGHAT and CDR2 FQDESV (reference sequence). Trimming shortened V by 2 bases and J by 0 bases, and 17 bases separated the two germline ends. The CDR3 totals 18 residues. CDR3 sequence reads: CASSLSRMSASSYNEQFF. In nucleotides, the CDR3 is TGTGCCAGCAGCTTATCTAGAATGAGCGCGAGCTCCTACAATGAGCAGTTCTTC.

In this sample, this clonotype turned up a few times. This chain connects TRBV7-2 to TRBJ2-3; 9 bases match TRBD2. The CDR3 loop spans 16 amino acids. Germline trimming cut 2 bases from V and 1 base from J; bases unmatched to any gene: 4. Germline lookup yields CDR1 SGHTA and CDR2 FQGNSA. The CDR3 coding sequence is TGTGCCAGCAGCTTACTAGCGGGGTTCCGCACAGATACGCAGTATTTT. This encodes CASSLLAGFRTDTQYF.

The genes are TRBV27 and TRBJ2-6, with D unclear. The CDR3 contains 14 residues. Between the trimmed V and J ends, which lost 10 bases and 0 bases, there was a span of 10 bases. The germline gives CDR1 MNHEY, CDR2 SMNVEV (reference sequence). As DNA, the CDR3 is TGTGCCATCCTTGGGCACTCTGGGGCCAACGTCCTGACTTTC. Translation: CAILGHSGANVLTF.

The chain combines TRBV14 with TRBJ2-7; the D is unclear. V lost 0 bases and J lost 6, with 15 bases in between. Germline-derived CDR1 and CDR2 are SGHDN and FVKESK. This CDR3 is built from 15 residues. CDR3: CASSQDFLKESEQYF. CDR3 bases: TGTGCCAGCAGCCAAGATTTTCTTAAGGAGAGCGAGCAGTACTTC.

This sequence joins TRBV6-6 and TRBJ2-7; 9 bases are a match to TRBD1. V dropped 6 bases and J dropped 6; count of bases not matched to a gene: 6. The V gene's germline CDR1 is MNHNY and CDR2 SVGAGI (reference sequence). The CDR3 has 13 residues. The CDR3 loop is CASSNRGRVEQYF. CDR3 DNA: TGTGCCAGCAGCAACAGGGGGCGGGTCGAGCAGTACTTC.

This clonotype was found a few times. The chain recombines TRBV12-3 or TRBV12-4 with TRBJ1-3, with D unclear. CDR3 size: 18 residues. With 7 bases removed from V and 0 bases from J, the gap between germline ends came to 22 bases. The CDR3 bases are TGTGCCAGCATCCCCCGGGGAGGGAGAAACAGCTCTGGAAACACCATATATTTT. Encoded protein: CASIPRGGRNSSGNTIYF.

The rearrangement uses TRBV5-1 and TRBJ2-7; 9 bases align to TRBD1. The J segment lost 4 bases and the V segment lost 3 bases, leaving 8 bases of the junction unmatched. Germline values: CDR1 SGHRS, CDR2 YFSETQ. This CDR3 is 15 amino acids long. Written as DNA, the CDR3 is TGCGCCAGCAGCTCGCCAGGACAGGGGATATACGAGCAGTACTTC. Its translation: CASSSPGQGIYEQYF.

The chain employs TRBV9 and TRBJ1-6; 7 nucleotides agree with TRBD1. The CDR3 contains 15 residues. V lost 0 bases and J lost 11; bases outside the gene matches: 8. The germline CDR1 and CDR2 sequences are SGDLS and YYNGEE. The CDR3: CASSVDQTGWPPLHF. The CDR3 DNA is TGTGCCAGCAGCGTAGATCAGACAGGGTGGCCACCCCTCCACTTT.

The V gene is TRBV3-1, the J gene TRBJ2-7, with TRBD1 as a possible D gene (5 bases). The V and J ends lost 4 bases and 3 bases respectively, with 19 bases between them. Germline loops: CDR1 LGHDT, CDR2 YNNKEL (reference sequence). The CDR3 runs 16 residues. CDR3 region: CASSRPLGPLVYEQYF. CDR3 sequence (DNA): TGTGCCAGCAGCCGGCCCTTGGGGCCTCTCGTCTACGAGCAGTACTTC.

This clonotype was counted many times. The V call is TRBV12-3 or TRBV12-4, the J call TRBJ1-6; TRBD1 matches at 10 bases. The junction had 3 bases not matched to a gene; V was cut back by 6 bases and J by 7 bases. This CDR3 contains 14 residues. The CDR3 DNA follows: TGTGCCAGCAGCCGGACAGGGGGAAATTCACCCCTCCACTTT. It yields the protein CASSRTGGNSPLHF.

This clonotype was seen more than once but under ten times. The rearrangement joins TRBV5-1 to TRBJ2-1; 7 bases line up with TRBD1. Germline CDR1 SGHRS, CDR2 YFSETQ. After removal of 4 bases from V and 1 base from J, the junction contained 5 bases not matched to a gene. This CDR3 is built from 15 residues. The CDR3: CASSTPDRSYNEQFF. CDR3 in DNA: TGCGCCAGCAGCACCCCGGACAGGTCCTACAATGAGCAGTTCTTC.

This clonotype was found a few times. V usage is TRBV11-2 and J usage is TRBJ2-3, with 8 bases that match TRBD1. J was trimmed by 5 bases and V by 1 base; bases with no gene match: 17. The V gene's germline CDR1 is SGHAT and CDR2 FQNNGV. This CDR3 is 19 amino acids long. The CDR3 reads CASSLGGAFRDRWGDTQYF. The CDR3 DNA is TGTGCCAGCAGCTTAGGTGGGGCTTTCCGGGACAGGTGGGGAGATACGCAGTATTTT.

This chain uses TRBV20-1 with TRBJ1-1; 9 bases line up with TRBD1. This CDR3 comprises 14 residues. V was pared by 5 bases and J by 4 bases, with 8 bases of the junction left unmatched. CDR1 and CDR2 (germline): DFQATT, SNEGSKA (reference sequence). CDR3 bases: TGCAGTGCTGAGAGCCGGGACAGGGCCACTGAAGCTTTCTTT. It encodes CSAESRDRATEAFF.

V and J are TRBV7-2 and TRBJ1-1; no firm D call. V lost 3 bases and J lost 1, with 9 bases in between. The germline V gene has CDR1 SGHTA and CDR2 FQGNSA. The CDR3 is 14 residues long. CDR3 bases: TGTGCCAGCAGCTTCGGGCCGGCGAACACTGAAGCTTTCTTT. Translated, it gives CASSFGPANTEAFF.

This clonotype was observed a handful of times. The chain carries TRBV5-1 and TRBJ2-1; tentative D call: TRBD2 (5 bases). CDR1 SGHRS and CDR2 YFSETQ come from the germline V gene. The V end lost 4 bases, the J end lost 2 bases, and 10 bases lay between the germline ends. The CDR3 contains 14 residues. CDR3 sequence reads: CASSASGPYNEQFF. CDR3 bases: TGCGCCAGCAGCGCAAGCGGACCCTACAATGAGCAGTTCTTC.

This clonotype showed up just a few times. The gene calls are TRBV10-3 and TRBJ2-7; 10 bases agree with TRBD1. Trimming removed 7 bases from V and 3 bases from J; junction bases left unmatched: 21. Germline CDR1 ENHRY, CDR2 SYGVKD. The CDR3 loop spans 19 amino acids. Here the CDR3 DNA reads TGTGCCATCATGCGGGTCATACGGGACAGGGGACGTCCGATCTACGAGCAGTACTTC. Translating gives CAIMRVIRDRGRPIYEQYF.

The table lists this clonotype with many counts. V and J are TRBV29-1 and TRBJ2-2; D uncertain. V lost 4 bases and J 0 bases, leaving 9 bases between the germline ends. Germline assignment: CDR1 SQVTM and CDR2 ANQGSEA. The CDR3 contains 14 residues. The CDR3 region is CSVGRRSNTGELFF. Written as DNA, the CDR3 is TGCAGCGTTGGAAGGCGATCGAACACCGGGGAGCTGTTTTTT.

CDR3 residues: CSARDQRSTDTQYF. The CDR3 bases are TGCAGTGCTAGAGACCAGCGTTCCACAGATACGCAGTATTTT. This sequence joins TRBV20-1 and TRBJ2-3; D remains unclear. The CDR3 has 14 amino acids. Germline assignment: CDR1 DFQATT and CDR2 SNEGSKA (reference sequence). The V gene lost 0 bases and the J gene lost 2 bases, with 9 bases spanning the gap.

A few counts support this clonotype. At one end, the junction sequence differs from germline, possibly due to a read error. The gene calls are TRBV12-3 or TRBV12-4 and TRBJ2-5; 11 bases map to TRBD2. The CDR3 runs 14 residues. Here the CDR3 reads CASSLAGGRRTQYF. CDR3 DNA: TGTGCCAGCAGTCTAGCGGGAGGAAGGAGGACCCAGTACTTC.

In its sample, this clonotype was seen once. The V and J genes are TRBV20-1 and TRBJ2-7; 8 bases are shared with TRBD1. The CDR3 is 13 residues long. Looked up from germline, CDR1 is DFQATT and CDR2 is SNEGSKA (reference sequence). Trimming removed 6 bases from V and 6 bases from J; junction bases left unmatched: 10. CDR3 protein: CSAQAQGAAEQYF. DNA of the CDR3: TGCAGTGCCCAAGCGCAGGGGGCGGCCGAGCAGTACTTC.

This clonotype occurred a few times. The chain joins TRBV5-1 to TRBJ2-1; no clear D gene. The germline CDR1 and CDR2 sequences are SGHRS and YFSETQ. Trimming took off 0 bases at V and 10 bases at J, with 11 bases between the two ends. The CDR3 has 13 residues. This chain's CDR3 is CASSLEIAGEQFF. The CDR3 DNA follows: TGCGCCAGCAGCTTGGAAATAGCCGGAGAGCAGTTCTTC.

There are a few counts of this clonotype. V is TRBV9 and J is TRBJ2-1, with D tentatively TRBD2 (6 bases). The CDR3 runs to 16 residues. V lost 4 bases and J 6 bases, leaving 20 bases between the germline ends. The germline V gene encodes CDR1 SGDLS and CDR2 YYNGEE. In DNA form, the CDR3 reads TGTGCCAGCAGCCACCCGGCTAGCGTTCGTCCCAATGAGCAGTTCTTC. Translating gives CASSHPASVRPNEQFF.